Below are 25 T cell receptor beta chains sequenced from a single sample in a study of blood T cell repertoires in COVID-19. Here immunoSEQ multiplex PCR was the method, and the copy in TCRdb shows in-frame clones only, minus some. The sample lists approximately 46,000 clones, 86% seen once, with roughly 15% in the top ten. Material: peripheral blood. The source of these receptors is a human donor in a cohort sampled during active COVID-19.

The CDR3 loop is CASSWGLAGDGTGELFF. Here the CDR3 DNA reads TGTGCCAGCAGCTGGGGACTAGCGGGAGACGGCACCGGGGAGCTGTTTTTT. The rearrangement links TRBV5-4 to TRBJ2-2, with TRBD2 matching 14 bases. The CDR3 is 17 residues long. CDR1 and CDR2 from the germline V gene are SGHNT and YYREEE (reference sequence). The ends lost 3 bases at V and 4 bases at J; junction bases unmatched: 5.

V usage is TRBV11-2 and J usage is TRBJ2-6; 8 positions match TRBD1. Germline trimming cut 7 bases from V and 1 base from J; bases unmatched to any gene: 6. This CDR3 contains 16 residues. Germline CDR1 SGHAT, CDR2 FQNNGV. This CDR3 is CASIHGQGSGANVLTF. Here the CDR3 DNA reads TGTGCCAGCATCCACGGACAGGGTTCTGGGGCCAACGTCCTGACTTTC.

The chain uses TRBV29-1 and TRBJ2-5; a weak D match, TRBD2 (6 bases). This CDR3 contains 11 residues. Trimming took off 3 bases at V and 12 bases at J, with 14 bases between the two ends. Germline V gives CDR1 SQVTM, CDR2 ANQGSEA. CDR3 sequence reads: CSVDFGLLKYF. For the CDR3, the DNA is TGCAGCGTTGATTTTGGACTACTTAAGTACTTC.

The V and J genes are TRBV9 and TRBJ2-1; 10 bases match TRBD1. This CDR3 has 17 amino acids. The ends lost 1 base at V and 2 bases at J; junction bases unmatched: 6. Germline CDR1 reads SGDLS; CDR2 reads YYNGEE. In DNA, the CDR3 is TGTGCCAGCAGCGTAAGTACCGGGACAGGGGCCTACAATGAGCAGTTCTTC. Its protein is CASSVSTGTGAYNEQFF.

The V call is TRBV12-5, the J call TRBJ2-7; D gene ambiguous. The V and J ends lost 1 base and 0 bases respectively, with 7 bases between them. The CDR3 sequence is 14 residues long. The germline V gene encodes CDR1 LGHNT and CDR2 FRNRAP. Here the CDR3 DNA reads TGTGCTAGTGGTTTGGGGCAGTTCTCCTACGAGCAGTACTTC. As protein: CASGLGQFSYEQYF.

J is TRBJ2-5 and V is TRBV6-5; TRBD2 agrees at 8 bases. This CDR3 has 15 amino acids. Germline trimming cut 6 bases from V and 0 bases from J; bases unmatched to any gene: 6. Germline assignment: CDR1 MNHEY and CDR2 SVGAGI. The CDR3 DNA follows: TGTGCCAGCAGGACTAGCGATGGCTACCAAGAGACCCAGTACTTC. Its translation: CASRTSDGYQETQYF.

The chain joins TRBV7-2 to TRBJ2-3; 10 nucleotides line up with TRBD2. V lost 3 bases to trimming and J lost 6 bases; unmatched junction nucleotides: 9. The germline V gene has CDR1 SGHTA and CDR2 FQGNSA. CDR3 length equals 16 residues. The CDR3 here is CASSLEISGGLDTQYF. The CDR3 region has the DNA TGTGCCAGCAGCTTGGAGATTAGCGGGGGGTTGGATACGCAGTATTTT.

The genes are TRBV19 and TRBJ1-5; D is perhaps TRBD1 (5 bases). V lost 9 bases, J lost 7 bases, and 22 bases lay in between. Germline V lookup: CDR1 LNHDA, CDR2 SQIVND (reference sequence). The CDR3 runs 15 residues. The CDR3: CASSRGGKGSQPQHF. The CDR3 DNA is TGTGCCAGCTCAAGGGGAGGGAAAGGGTCGCAGCCCCAGCATTTT. Looking up the rest from reference TRBV19 and TRBJ1-5 gives the full variable domain: DGGITQSPKYLFRKEGQNVTLSCEQNLNHDAMYWYRQDPGQGLRLIYYSQIVNDFQKGDIAEGYSVSREKKESFPLTVTSAQKNPTAFYLCASSRGGKGSQPQHFGDGTRLSIL.

This clone was seen a few times. The gene calls are TRBV11-2 and TRBJ1-1; 9 bases line up with TRBD1. J was trimmed by 8 bases and V by 0 bases; bases with no gene match: 1. Germline V lookup: CDR1 SGHAT, CDR2 FQNNGV. The length of the CDR3 is 13 residues. CDR3 region: CASSLEGTGEAFF. CDR3 DNA sequence: TGTGCCAGCAGCTTAGAAGGGACAGGGGAAGCTTTCTTT.

This chain links TRBV9 with TRBJ2-3, with 9 bases that match TRBD1. The CDR3 is 15 residues long. The V and J ends lost 0 bases and 2 bases, in that order; junction bases with no gene match: 1. The V gene's germline CDR1 is SGDLS and CDR2 YYNGEE. In nucleotides, the CDR3 is TGTGCCAGCAGCGTAGGGACAGGGGTCACAGATACGCAGTATTTT. This gives the protein CASSVGTGVTDTQYF.

The chain combines TRBV10-2 with TRBJ2-1; 8 bases are a match to TRBD2. The germline gives CDR1 WSHSY, CDR2 SAAADI. J was trimmed by 6 bases and V by 8 bases; bases with no gene match: 12. CDR3 length equals 15 residues. The CDR3 DNA reads TGCGCCAGCGCCAATTGGGCGGGAGGCCTCAATGAGCAGTTCTTC. Protein sequence: CASANWAGGLNEQFF.

The chain is built from TRBV19 and TRBJ2-7; a possible D gene is TRBD1 (6 bases). The CDR3 spans 13 residues. Germline V gene lookup returns CDR1 LNHDA and CDR2 SQIVND (reference sequence). Trimming cost V 4 bases and J 3 bases, with 10 bases left between them. CDR3 bases: TGTGCCAGTAGTAACCAGGGGATCTACGAGCAGTACTTC. Protein product: CASSNQGIYEQYF.

The chain carries TRBV5-5 and TRBJ2-7, with 8 bases lining up with TRBD2. The V and J ends lost 7 bases and 3 bases, in that order; junction bases with no gene match: 0. CDR1 SGHKS and CDR2 YYEKEE come from the germline V gene (reference sequence). The CDR3 has 11 amino acids. In nucleotides, the CDR3 is TGTGCCAGCGCGGGGGGCTACGAGCAGTACTTC. Protein: CASAGGYEQYF.

This chain connects TRBV5-1 to TRBJ1-1, with D possibly matching TRBD1 (6 bases). The germline V and J ends were trimmed by 4 bases and 1 base, with 8 bases remaining between them. The CDR3 has 13 residues. Germline V gives CDR1 SGHRS, CDR2 YFSETQ. In DNA, the CDR3 is TGCGCCAGCAGCACGACAGGGAACACTGAAGCTTTCTTT. It yields the protein CASSTTGNTEAFF.

The chain couples TRBV30 to TRBJ1-2; D unresolved. CDR3 length: 12 amino acids. Germline CDR1 reads GTSNPN; CDR2 reads SVGIG (reference sequence). V dropped 0 bases and J dropped 8 bases, with 10 bases sitting between them. DNA for the CDR3: TGTGCCTGGAGTGTGGGAGGGTTCGGCTACACCTTC. Translated, it gives CAWSVGGFGYTF.

The J gene is TRBJ1-6, the V gene TRBV4-2, with no clear D. This CDR3 comprises 17 residues. The V end lost 0 bases, the J end lost 0 bases, and 9 bases lay between the germline ends. Germline V gives CDR1 LGHNA, CDR2 YNFKEQ. The CDR3 here is CASSQEESRSYNSPLHF. The DNA of the CDR3 is TGTGCCAGCAGCCAAGAAGAGTCGCGCTCCTATAATTCACCCCTCCACTTT.

The gene calls are TRBV5-6 and TRBJ2-2, with D possibly being TRBD2 (6 bases). Germline CDR1 SGHDT, CDR2 YYEEEE. V was clipped by 2 bases and J by 5 bases, with 13 bases between them. This CDR3 spans 15 amino acids. As DNA, the CDR3 is TGTGCCAGCAGCTTTACGGGAGAAATGACCGGGGAGCTGTTTTTT. Encoded protein: CASSFTGEMTGELFF.

The chain links TRBV29-1 to TRBJ1-2; D remains unclear. Trimming took off 1 base at V and 2 bases at J, with 14 bases between the two ends. Looked up from germline, CDR1 is SQVTM and CDR2 is ANQGSEA. The CDR3 covers 15 residues. The CDR3: CSVEVGRGRNYGYTF. CDR3 coding DNA: TGCAGCGTTGAAGTTGGTAGAGGCAGAAACTATGGCTACACCTTC.

This chain connects TRBV15 to TRBJ1-2; possibly TRBD1 for D (5 bases). The germline CDR1 and CDR2 sequences are LNHNV and YYDKDF (reference sequence). The CDR3 sequence is 14 residues long. V lost 1 base and J 7 bases, leaving 13 bases between the germline ends. Written as DNA, the CDR3 is TGTGCCACCAGCAGAGGCCCAGGGTATCTTGGCTACACCTTC. Protein sequence: CATSRGPGYLGYTF. Drawing the rest from reference TRBV15 and TRBJ1-2, the complete variable domain is DAMVIQNPRYQVTQFGKPVTLSCSQTLNHNVMYWYQQKSSQAPKLLFHYYDKDFNNEADTPDNFQSRRPNTSFCFLDIRSPGLGDTAMYLCATSRGPGYLGYTFGSGTRLTVV.

The genes are TRBV6-2 or TRBV6-3 and TRBJ1-1; TRBD1 aligns across 8 bases. The CDR3 length is 16 residues. V lost 4 bases, J lost 5 bases, and 12 bases stayed unmatched. In germline, CDR1 is MNHEY, CDR2 SVGEGT. The chain's CDR3 is CASSSGTGRITTEAFF. CDR3 nucleotide sequence: TGTGCCAGCAGTTCCGGGACAGGCAGAATTACGACTGAAGCTTTCTTT.

The chain is built from TRBV3-1 (or the pseudogene TRBV3-2) and TRBJ2-3; D is unresolved. Trimming removed 2 bases from V and 3 bases from J, with 6 bases in between. The CDR3 extends over 13 amino acids. CDR1 and CDR2 from the germline V gene are LGHDT and YNNKEL (reference sequence). The CDR3 loop reads CASSQILTDTQYF. In nucleotides, the CDR3 is TGTGCCAGCAGCCAAATCCTGACAGATACGCAGTATTTT.

The CDR3 DNA reads TGTGCCAGCAGCTCCGGTGTCACTGAAGCTTTCTTT. It yields the protein CASSSGVTEAFF. The gene calls are TRBV7-9 and TRBJ1-1, with no clear D. V lost 4 bases, J lost 4 bases, and 7 bases lay in between. CDR1 is SEHNR, CDR2 FQNEAQ, per germline (reference sequence). This CDR3 is 12 amino acids long.

This chain's CDR3 is CAISEGQGNTGELFF. The CDR3 DNA follows: TGTGCCATCAGTGAGGGACAGGGGAACACCGGGGAGCTGTTTTTT. The chain recombines TRBV10-3 with TRBJ2-2, with 8 bases that match TRBD1. The J segment lost 1 base and the V segment lost 2 bases, leaving 0 bases of the junction unmatched. Germline V gives CDR1 ENHRY, CDR2 SYGVKD. The CDR3 extends over 15 amino acids.

The chain is built from TRBV27 and TRBJ2-7; D gene uncertain. CDR1 is MNHEY and CDR2 is SMNVEV in the germline V gene (reference sequence). V lost 1 base to trimming and J lost 0 bases, with 13 bases between them. This CDR3 contains 16 residues. The CDR3 DNA is TGTGCCAGCAGTTTATATATTACAAAAAGCTCCTACGAGCAGTACTTC. Encoded protein: CASSLYITKSSYEQYF.

The CDR3 sequence is CASSPLAGVEGTQYF. The CDR3, as DNA: TGTGCCAGCTCACCATTAGCGGGAGTTGAGGGTACGCAGTATTTT. The chain carries TRBV18 and TRBJ2-3; 9 nucleotides agree with TRBD2. Germline CDR1 reads KGHSH; CDR2 reads LQKENI. The CDR3 is 15 residues long. The junction had 8 bases not matched to a gene; V was cut back by 2 bases and J by 8 bases. Supplemented by reference TRBV18 and TRBJ2-3, the full variable domain reads NAGVMQNPRHLVRRRGQEARLRCSPMKGHSHVYWYRQLPEEGLKFMVYLQKENIIDESGMPKERFSAEFPKEGPSILRIQQVVRGDSAAYFCASSPLAGVEGTQYFGPGTRLTVL.